This T cell receptor (beta chain) was documented in a study of monozygotic twins with cystic fibrosis. The data were produced by immunoSEQ multiplex PCR, yet TCRdb's version contains in-frame clones alone and is incomplete. This sample has approximately 36,000 clones, with over 80% found just once. The CDR3 is 13 residues long. Germline loops: CDR1 SEHNR, CDR2 FQNEAQ (reference sequence). Trimming stripped 2 bases from V and 8 bases from J, with 9 bases between. J is TRBJ1-4 and V is TRBV7-9; TRBD1 might be the D (5 bases). Material: blood. This receptor was identified in a boy aged 2 to 10 with cystic fibrosis. Here the CDR3 reads CASSLWGTEKLFF. The DNA of the CDR3 is TGTGCCAGCAGCTTATGGGGGACGGAAAAACTGTTTTTT.